Listed here are 17 T cell receptor beta chains from one sample, sequenced in a study of PD-L1 blockade in urothelial cancer. Time point meaning: pretreatment peripheral blood. Libraries were prepared by immunoSEQ multiplex PCR; TCRdb keeps only in-frame clonotypes and omits some of them. This sample carries 90,000 to 100,000 clones, 90% of them seen once, and the ten largest clones take 1.5% to 2%. This specimen consisted of PBMCs, obtained around atezolizumab (anti-PD-L1) treatment. These receptors originate from a man aged 55 to 70 with urothelial cancer.

This sequence joins TRBV5-6 and TRBJ1-1; a possible D gene is TRBD1 (6 bases). Germline CDR1 is SGHDT and CDR2 is YYEEEE. This CDR3 has 17 residues. The ends were cut back, 4 bases at V and 4 bases at J, with 23 bases in the middle. The CDR3 bases are TGTGCCAGCAGCCCCTCCCGACAGGACACTTGGGGCACTGAAGCTTTCTTT. The encoded protein is CASSPSRQDTWGTEAFF.

Note on this clone: The junction departs from germline at one end; a sequencing error may be responsible. Other DNA variants within this sample encode the same CDR3. The genes are TRBV5-6 and TRBJ2-5; 9 nucleotides align to TRBD1. Germline-derived CDR1 and CDR2 are SGHDT and YYEEEE. The CDR3 has 15 residues. The CDR3 sequence: CASSLNRGQQETQYF. In DNA form, the CDR3 reads TGCGCCAGCAGCTTGAACAGGGGGCAACAAGAGACCCAGTACTTC.

This chain connects TRBV9 to TRBJ2-7; TRBD2 is a possible D gene (6 bases). The germline CDR1 and CDR2 sequences are SGDLS and YYNGEE. The CDR3 has 16 residues. Trimming pared 4 bases from V and 7 bases from J, leaving 24 bases between. This chain's CDR3 is CASSPRASANLGEQYF. Here the CDR3 DNA reads TGTGCCAGCAGCCCTCGGGCTAGCGCGAACTTAGGGGAGCAGTACTTC.

The chain couples TRBV7-3 to TRBJ2-7; 14 nucleotides agree with TRBD2. From germline, CDR1 is SGHTA and CDR2 FQGTGA. Germline trimming cut 4 bases from V and 3 bases from J; bases unmatched to any gene: 2. The CDR3 totals 15 residues. The CDR3 loop is CASSSTSGGDYEQYF. Written as DNA, the CDR3 is TGTGCCAGCAGCTCGACTAGCGGGGGGGACTACGAGCAGTACTTC. Drawing the rest from reference TRBV7-3 and TRBJ2-7, the complete variable domain is GAGVSQTPSNKVTEKGKYVELRCDPISGHTALYWYRQSLGQGPEFLIYFQGTGAADDSGLPNDRFFAVRPEGSVSTLKIQRTERGDSAVYLCASSSTSGGDYEQYFGPGTRLTVT.

The chain combines TRBV4-1 with TRBJ1-2, with D perhaps TRBD1 (5 bases). CDR3 length: 13 residues. Trimming cost V 1 base and J 3 bases, with 6 bases left between them. The germline V gene encodes CDR1 MGHRA and CDR2 YSYEKL. The CDR3 here is CASSQGDYYGYTF. CDR3 DNA sequence: TGCGCCAGCAGCCAAGGGGACTACTATGGCTACACCTTC.

The chain carries TRBV2 and TRBJ2-7, with D possibly being TRBD2 (5 bases). Trimming took off 11 bases at V and 0 bases at J, with 14 bases between the two ends. The CDR3 loop spans 13 amino acids. Looked up from germline, CDR1 is SNHLY and CDR2 is FYNNEI. CDR3 nucleotide sequence: TGTGCCTCAAAACTGGAGGACTCCTACGAGCAGTACTTC. This gives the protein CASKLEDSYEQYF. The full variable domain, in which reference TRBV2 and TRBJ2-7 provide the parts outside the CDR3, is EPEVTQTPSHQVTQMGQEVILRCVPISNHLYFYWYRQILGQKVEFLVSFYNNEISEKSEIFDDQFSVERPDGSNFTLKIRSTKLEDSAMYFCASKLEDSYEQYFGPGTRLTVT.

The chain couples TRBV6-5 to TRBJ1-4; TRBD1 is a possible D gene (6 bases). The V gene's germline CDR1 is MNHEY and CDR2 SVGAGI. Trimming removed 2 bases at V and 0 bases at J, with 7 bases between. This CDR3 contains 15 residues. CDR3 coding DNA: TGTGCCAGCAGTTACAGGGACACAACTAATGAAAAACTGTTTTTT. Amino acid sequence: CASSYRDTTNEKLFF.

This chain connects TRBV5-1 to TRBJ1-4, with 11 bases aligning to TRBD1. CDR3 length: 17 residues. The germline gives CDR1 SGHRS, CDR2 YFSETQ. The junction had 4 bases not matched to a gene; V was cut back by 3 bases and J by 0 bases. The CDR3 here is CASSSRTGGATNEKLFF. The DNA for the CDR3 is TGCGCCAGCAGCTCGCGGACAGGGGGCGCAACTAATGAAAAACTGTTTTTT.

The gene calls are TRBV5-1 and TRBJ2-6; a weak D match, TRBD1 (6 bases). The CDR3 runs 15 residues. Between the trimmed V and J ends, which lost 4 bases and 1 base, there was a span of 9 bases. In germline, CDR1 is SGHRS, CDR2 YFSETQ. Written as DNA, the CDR3 is TGCGCCAGCAGCCCGCAGGGGTCTGGGGCCAACGTCCTGACTTTC. Translation gives CASSPQGSGANVLTF.

The chain uses TRBV5-4 and TRBJ2-7; TRBD2 matches at 7 bases. J gave up 1 base and V 5 bases, and 9 bases lay outside the gene matches. CDR1 is SGHNT and CDR2 is YYREEE in the germline V gene (reference sequence). This CDR3 is 15 amino acids long. CDR3 DNA sequence: TGTGCCAGCAGTCCCGGTGGGCGGGGGTCCTACGAGCAGTACTTC. Translation gives CASSPGGRGSYEQYF.

This clone was seen only a few times. The rearrangement links TRBV6-5 to TRBJ2-1; TRBD2 is a possible D gene (5 bases). Germline V lookup: CDR1 MNHEY, CDR2 SVGAGI. The CDR3 loop spans 15 amino acids. The V end lost 0 bases, the J end lost 6 bases, and 12 bases lay between the germline ends. CDR3 protein: CASSYSGGSGNEQFF. CDR3 in DNA: TGTGCCAGCAGTTACTCGGGTGGGAGTGGCAATGAGCAGTTCTTC.

The V gene is TRBV19, the J gene TRBJ1-3, with 8 bases fitting TRBD1. Trimming removed 8 bases from V and 0 bases from J; junction bases left unmatched: 6. The CDR3 is 15 amino acids. The germline CDR1 and CDR2 sequences are LNHDA and SQIVND (reference sequence). The CDR3 loop is CASGRTGLSGNTIYF. In DNA, the CDR3 is TGTGCCAGTGGGAGGACAGGGCTCTCTGGAAACACCATATATTTT.

The chain carries TRBV11-2 and TRBJ1-1; D uncertain. From germline, CDR1 is SGHAT and CDR2 FQNNGV. The CDR3 contains 15 residues. Trimming took off 1 base at V and 4 bases at J, with 13 bases between the two ends. The CDR3 spells CASSLGYLDSTEAFF. Here the CDR3 DNA reads TGTGCCAGCAGCTTAGGATACCTCGATAGCACTGAAGCTTTCTTT.

This chain uses TRBV13 with TRBJ2-1, with 10 bases identical to TRBD2. Germline CDR1 and CDR2: PRHDT and FYEKMQ (reference sequence). With 3 bases clipped from V and 7 bases from J, the junction kept 18 bases outside the gene matches. CDR3 length equals 19 residues. The chain's CDR3 is CASSFSLRKREGQDNEQFF. In DNA form, the CDR3 reads TGTGCCAGCAGCTTTTCTCTCCGGAAGCGGGAGGGCCAGGATAATGAGCAGTTCTTC.

The chain has TRBV7-2 and TRBJ1-2, with 8 bases matching TRBD1. J was trimmed by 0 bases and V by 3 bases; bases with no gene match: 9. The CDR3 is made up of 17 amino acids. CDR1 SGHTA and CDR2 FQGNSA come from the germline V gene. This CDR3 reads CASSFAGGPYTNYGYTF. DNA for the CDR3: TGTGCCAGCAGCTTTGCAGGGGGCCCCTACACTAACTATGGCTACACCTTC.

The chain joins TRBV7-2 to TRBJ2-1, with TRBD2 matching over 8 bases. The J segment lost 7 bases and the V segment lost 5 bases, leaving 10 bases of the junction unmatched. The CDR3 contains 15 residues. Germline-derived CDR1 and CDR2 are SGHTA and FQGNSA. The CDR3 sequence is CASSRVGGAGNEQFF. The CDR3 DNA is TGTGCCAGCAGCCGCGTCGGGGGGGCTGGTAATGAGCAGTTCTTC. Full variable domain (rest looked up from reference TRBV7-2 and TRBJ2-1): GAGVSQSPSNKVTEKGKDVELRCDPISGHTALYWYRQSLGQGLEFLIYFQGNSAPDKSGLPSDRFSAERTGGSVSTLTIQRTQQEDSAVYLCASSRVGGAGNEQFFGPGTRLTVL.

The V and J genes are TRBV10-2 and TRBJ2-7; D possibly corresponds to TRBD1 (5 bases). With 6 bases removed from V and 5 bases from J, the gap between germline ends came to 17 bases. Germline CDR1 and CDR2: WSHSY and SAAADI. There are 14 residues in the CDR3. The CDR3 DNA sequence: TGCGCCAGCAGCCTGACAGACAGAAACCACGAGCAGTACTTC. This encodes CASSLTDRNHEQYF.